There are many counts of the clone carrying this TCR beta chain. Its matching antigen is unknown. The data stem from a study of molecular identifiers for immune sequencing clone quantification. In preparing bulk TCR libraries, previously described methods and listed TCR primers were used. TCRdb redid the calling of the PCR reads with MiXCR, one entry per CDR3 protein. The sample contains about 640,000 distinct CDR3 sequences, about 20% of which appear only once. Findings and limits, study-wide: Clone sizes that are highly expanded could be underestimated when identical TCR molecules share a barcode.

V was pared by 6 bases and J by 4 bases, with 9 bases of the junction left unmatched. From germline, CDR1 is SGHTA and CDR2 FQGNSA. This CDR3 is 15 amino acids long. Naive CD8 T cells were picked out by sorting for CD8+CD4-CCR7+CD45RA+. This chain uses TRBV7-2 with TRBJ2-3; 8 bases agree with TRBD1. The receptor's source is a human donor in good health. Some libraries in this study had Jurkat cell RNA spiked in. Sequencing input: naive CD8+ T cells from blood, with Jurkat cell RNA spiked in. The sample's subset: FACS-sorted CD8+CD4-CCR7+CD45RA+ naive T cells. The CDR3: CASSSGGFVPDTQYF. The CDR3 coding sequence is TGTGCCAGCAGTTCAGGGGGCTTCGTTCCAGATACGCAGTATTTT.